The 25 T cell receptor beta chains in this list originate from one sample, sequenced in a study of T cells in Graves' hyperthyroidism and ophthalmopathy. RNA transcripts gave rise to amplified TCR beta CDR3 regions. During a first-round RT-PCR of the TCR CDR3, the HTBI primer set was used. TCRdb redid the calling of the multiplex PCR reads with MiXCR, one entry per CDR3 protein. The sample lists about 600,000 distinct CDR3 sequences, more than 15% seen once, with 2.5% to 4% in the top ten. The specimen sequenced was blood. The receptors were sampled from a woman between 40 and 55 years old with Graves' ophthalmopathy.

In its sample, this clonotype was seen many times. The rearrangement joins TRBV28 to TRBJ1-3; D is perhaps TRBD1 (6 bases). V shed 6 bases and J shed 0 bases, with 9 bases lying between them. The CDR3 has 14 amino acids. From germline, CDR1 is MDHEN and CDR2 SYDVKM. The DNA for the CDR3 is TGTGCCAGCAGGTCACAGGGCTCTGGAAACACCATATATTTT. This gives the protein CASRSQGSGNTIYF.

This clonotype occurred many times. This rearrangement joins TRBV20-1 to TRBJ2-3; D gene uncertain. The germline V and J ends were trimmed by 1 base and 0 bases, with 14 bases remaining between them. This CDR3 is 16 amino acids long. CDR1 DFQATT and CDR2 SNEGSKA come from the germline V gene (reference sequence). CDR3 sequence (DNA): TGCAGTGCTAGAGCCATAATGGGCTCTAGCACAGATACGCAGTATTTT. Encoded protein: CSARAIMGSSTDTQYF.

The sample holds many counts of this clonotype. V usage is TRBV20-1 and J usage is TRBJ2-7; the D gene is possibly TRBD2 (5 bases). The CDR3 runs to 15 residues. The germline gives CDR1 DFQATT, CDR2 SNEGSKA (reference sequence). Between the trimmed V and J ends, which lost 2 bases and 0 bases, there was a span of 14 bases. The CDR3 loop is CSARIPSRDSYEQYF. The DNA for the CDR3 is TGCAGTGCTAGAATCCCTAGCCGTGACTCCTACGAGCAGTACTTC.

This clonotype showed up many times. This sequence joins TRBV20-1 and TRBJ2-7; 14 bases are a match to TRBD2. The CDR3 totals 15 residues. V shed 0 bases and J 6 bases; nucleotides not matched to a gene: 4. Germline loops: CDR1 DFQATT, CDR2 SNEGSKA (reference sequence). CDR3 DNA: TGCAGTGCTAGAGATCTGACTAGCGGGGGGGCCGAGCAGTACTTC. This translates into CSARDLTSGGAEQYF.

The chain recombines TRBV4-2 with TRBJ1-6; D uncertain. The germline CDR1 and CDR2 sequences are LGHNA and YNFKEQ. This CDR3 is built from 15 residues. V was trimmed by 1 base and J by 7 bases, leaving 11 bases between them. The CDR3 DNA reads TGTGCCAGCAGCCAAGGAGTCTTGGCAAATTCACCCCTCCACTTT. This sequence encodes CASSQGVLANSPLHF.

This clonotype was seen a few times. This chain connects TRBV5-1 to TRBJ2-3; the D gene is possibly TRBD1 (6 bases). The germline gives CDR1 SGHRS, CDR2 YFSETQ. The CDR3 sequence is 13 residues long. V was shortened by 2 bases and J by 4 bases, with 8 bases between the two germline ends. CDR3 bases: TGCGCCAGCAGCTTCCAGGGGTCAGATACGCAGTATTTT. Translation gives CASSFQGSDTQYF.

CDR3 loop: CASSLRGTSGILVGEQFF. Written as DNA, the CDR3 is TGTGCCAGCAGCTTACGCGGGACTAGCGGGATTCTCGTGGGTGAGCAGTTCTTC. The chain recombines TRBV11-1 with TRBJ2-1; TRBD2 matches 13 bases. The J segment lost 9 bases and the V segment lost 2 bases, leaving 13 bases of the junction unmatched. This CDR3 is built from 18 residues. Germline V lookup: CDR1 SGHAT, CDR2 FQDESV (reference sequence).

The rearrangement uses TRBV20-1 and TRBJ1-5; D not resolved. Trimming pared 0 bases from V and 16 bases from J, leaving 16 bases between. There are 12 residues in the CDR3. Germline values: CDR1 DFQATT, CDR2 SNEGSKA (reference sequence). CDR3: CSARDPPGRPHF. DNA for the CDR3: TGCAGTGCTAGAGATCCCCCGGGCCGGCCTCATTTT.

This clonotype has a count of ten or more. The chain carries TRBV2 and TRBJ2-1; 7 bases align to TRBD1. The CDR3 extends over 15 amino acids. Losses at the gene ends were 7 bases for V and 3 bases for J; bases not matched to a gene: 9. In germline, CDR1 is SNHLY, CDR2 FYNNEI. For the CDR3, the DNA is TGTGCCAGCACAATAGGGGGCGGGTTCTACAATGAGCAGTTCTTC. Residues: CASTIGGGFYNEQFF.

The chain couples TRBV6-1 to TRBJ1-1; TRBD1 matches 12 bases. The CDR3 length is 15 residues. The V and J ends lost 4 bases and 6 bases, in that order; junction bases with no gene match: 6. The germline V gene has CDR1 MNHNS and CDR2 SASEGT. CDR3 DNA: TGTGCCAGCAGTGGACCGGGACAGGGGGCATCTGAAGCTTTCTTT. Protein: CASSGPGQGASEAFF.

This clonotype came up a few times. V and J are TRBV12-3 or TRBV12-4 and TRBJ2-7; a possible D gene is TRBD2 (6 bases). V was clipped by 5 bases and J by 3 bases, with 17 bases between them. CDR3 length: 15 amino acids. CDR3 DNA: TGTGCCAGCAGTATACTAGCTTATCGACTCTACGAGCAGTACTTC. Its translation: CASSILAYRLYEQYF.

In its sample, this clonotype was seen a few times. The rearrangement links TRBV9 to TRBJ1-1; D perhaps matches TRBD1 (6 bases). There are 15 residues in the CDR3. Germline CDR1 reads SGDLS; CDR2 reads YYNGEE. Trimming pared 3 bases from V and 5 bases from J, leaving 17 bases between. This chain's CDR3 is CASSETGTHYTEAFF. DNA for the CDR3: TGTGCCAGCAGCGAGACCGGGACACATTATACTGAAGCTTTCTTT.

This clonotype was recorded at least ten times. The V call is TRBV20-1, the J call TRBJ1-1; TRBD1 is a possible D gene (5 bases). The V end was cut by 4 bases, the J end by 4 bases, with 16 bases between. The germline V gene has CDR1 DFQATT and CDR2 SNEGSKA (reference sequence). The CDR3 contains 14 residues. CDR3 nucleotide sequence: TGCAGTGCTACGGCCGGGGGGAGGTTCACTGAAGCTTTCTTT. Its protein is CSATAGGRFTEAFF.

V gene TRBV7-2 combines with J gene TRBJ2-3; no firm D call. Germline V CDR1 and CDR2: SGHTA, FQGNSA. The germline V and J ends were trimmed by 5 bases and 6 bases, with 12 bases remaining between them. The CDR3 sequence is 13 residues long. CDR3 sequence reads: CASSELVGDTQYF. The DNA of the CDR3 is TGTGCCAGCAGCGAACTTGTGGGGGATACGCAGTATTTT.

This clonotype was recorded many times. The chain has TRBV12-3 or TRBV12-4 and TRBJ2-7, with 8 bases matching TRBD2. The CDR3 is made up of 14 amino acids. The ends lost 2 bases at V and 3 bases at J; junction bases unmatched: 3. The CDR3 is CASSLQAGVYEQYF. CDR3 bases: TGTGCCAGCAGTTTACAAGCGGGGGTCTACGAGCAGTACTTC.

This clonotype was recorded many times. The CDR3 DNA reads TGTGCCAGCAGCCTAGCGGGGGGGCAAGGTGAGCAGTTCTTC. Translated, it gives CASSLAGGQGEQFF. The gene calls are TRBV27 and TRBJ2-1; TRBD2 agrees at 12 bases. The trim removed 6 bases at V and 9 bases at J, leaving 6 bases unmatched. This CDR3 region has 14 residues. Looked up from germline, CDR1 is MNHEY and CDR2 is SMNVEV (reference sequence).

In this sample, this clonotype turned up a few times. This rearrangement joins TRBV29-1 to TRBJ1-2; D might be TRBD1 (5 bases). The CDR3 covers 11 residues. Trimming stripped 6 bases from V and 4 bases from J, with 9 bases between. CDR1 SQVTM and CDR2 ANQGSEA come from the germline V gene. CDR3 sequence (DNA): TGCAGCGTCGACAGCCCCTATGGCTACACCTTC. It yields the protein CSVDSPYGYTF.

In DNA form, the CDR3 reads TGTGCCAGCAGTTGGGCGGGGGGGGGGCGAGAGACCCAGTACTTC. Protein: CASSWAGGGRETQYF. This sequence joins TRBV6-5 and TRBJ2-5; TRBD2 matches at 9 bases. J lost 4 bases, V lost 4 bases, and 7 bases had no gene match. CDR1 MNHEY and CDR2 SVGAGI come from the germline V gene. The CDR3 covers 15 residues.

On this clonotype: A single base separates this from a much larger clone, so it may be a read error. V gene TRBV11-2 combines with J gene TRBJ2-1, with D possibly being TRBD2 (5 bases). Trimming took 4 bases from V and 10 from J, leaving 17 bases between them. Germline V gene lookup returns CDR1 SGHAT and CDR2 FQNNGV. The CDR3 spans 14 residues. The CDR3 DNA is TGTGCCAGCAGCTCCAGTTCGGGGATCTACGAGCAGTTCTTC. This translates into CASSSSSGIYEQFF.

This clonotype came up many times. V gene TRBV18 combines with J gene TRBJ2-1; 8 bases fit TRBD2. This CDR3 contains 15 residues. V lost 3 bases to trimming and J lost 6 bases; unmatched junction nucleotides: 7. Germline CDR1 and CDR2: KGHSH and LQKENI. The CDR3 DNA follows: TGTGCCAGCTCACCGGGAAGCGGGAGAATCAATGAGCAGTTCTTC. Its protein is CASSPGSGRINEQFF.

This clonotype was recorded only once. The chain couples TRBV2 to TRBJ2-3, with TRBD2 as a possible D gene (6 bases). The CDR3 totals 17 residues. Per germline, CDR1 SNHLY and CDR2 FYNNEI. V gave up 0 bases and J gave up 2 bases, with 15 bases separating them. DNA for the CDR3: TGTGCCAGCAGTGAAGCGCTTACTAGCTTGGACACAGATACGCAGTATTTT. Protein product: CASSEALTSLDTDTQYF.

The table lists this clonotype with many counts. This CDR3 is CSANLAGEETQYF. CDR3 nucleotide sequence: TGCAGTGCTAATCTAGCGGGGGAAGAGACCCAGTACTTC. The gene calls are TRBV20-1 and TRBJ2-5; TRBD2 matches 10 bases. The CDR3 extends over 13 amino acids. V lost 4 bases, J lost 3 bases, and 2 bases stayed unmatched. CDR1 and CDR2 (germline): DFQATT, SNEGSKA (reference sequence).

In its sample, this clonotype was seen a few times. The CDR3 bases are TGTGCCAGCAGCTTGGTGGTCCTTAGCAATCAGCCCCAGCATTTT. This translates into CASSLVVLSNQPQHF. The chain combines TRBV5-8 with TRBJ1-5; D remains unclear. V shed 0 bases and J shed 0 bases, with 7 bases lying between them. The CDR3 has 15 amino acids. Germline-derived CDR1 and CDR2 are SGHTS and YDEGEE.

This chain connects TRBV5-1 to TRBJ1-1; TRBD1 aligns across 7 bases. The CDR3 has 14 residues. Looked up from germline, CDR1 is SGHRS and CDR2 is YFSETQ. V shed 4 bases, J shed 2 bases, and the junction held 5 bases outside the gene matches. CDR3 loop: CASSIGTENTEAFF. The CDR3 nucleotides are TGCGCCAGCAGCATTGGGACAGAAAACACTGAAGCTTTCTTT.

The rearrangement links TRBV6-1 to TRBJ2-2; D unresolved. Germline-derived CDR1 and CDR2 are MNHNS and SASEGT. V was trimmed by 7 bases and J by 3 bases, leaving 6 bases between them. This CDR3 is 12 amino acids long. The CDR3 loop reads CASIGDTGELFF. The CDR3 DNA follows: TGTGCCAGCATAGGTGACACCGGGGAGCTGTTTTTT.